These 2 T cell receptor beta chains originate from one sample sequenced in a study of T-cell memory formation after mild COVID-19. TCRdb called the 5' RACE reads again in MiXCR, with one record for every CDR3 protein. The data hold under 250,000 distinct CDR3 sequences, with roughly a tenth observed a single time. Sequencing was performed on PBMCs or a T cell subset sorted from them (not recorded which). All receptors come from a man aged 18-30 years who had mild COVID-19 (a few samples of this study predate the infection). Cell type and time point are not known.

This clonotype was detected only a few times. V is TRBV3-1 and J is TRBJ1-2, with D perhaps TRBD1 (6 bases). Trimming removed 1 base from V and 0 bases from J, with 9 bases in between. The V gene's germline CDR1 is LGHDT and CDR2 YNNKEL (reference sequence). The CDR3 spans 15 residues. This CDR3 reads CASSQGTATNYGYTF. The CDR3 DNA sequence: TGTGCCAGCAGCCAAGGGACAGCCACTAACTATGGCTACACCTTC.

In this sample, this clonotype turned up a few times. The chain recombines TRBV12-3 or TRBV12-4 with TRBJ1-2; D remains ambiguous. V lost 6 bases and J lost 0, with 11 bases in between. CDR3 size: 14 residues. The CDR3 loop reads CASSQSAANYGYTF. CDR3 nucleotide sequence: TGTGCCAGCAGCCAATCAGCTGCTAACTATGGCTACACCTTC.